These T cell receptor beta chains were read from a single sample in a study of T cell responses to AZD1222 COVID-19 vaccine. Libraries were prepared by immunoSEQ multiplex PCR; TCRdb keeps only in-frame clonotypes and omits some of them. The repertoire holds 130,000 to 150,000 clones, with 80% to 90% as singletons. Source: peripheral blood, taken on day 0 of AZD1222 vaccination. Every receptor here comes from an adult in good health. Each CDR3 is given with its conserved first and last residue. D genes are given only for firm matches. Clone size, where shown, is once, few, many, or a class for clones that have expanded.

>.|TRBV4-1|TRBJ1-5|.
CASSPQNAGNQPQHF
TGCGCCAGCAGCCCCCAGAATGCGGGTAATCAGCCCCAGCATTTT
>.|TRBV19|TRBJ1-1|.
CASSTLGTKNTEAFF
TGTGCCAGTAGTACCCTGGGGACCAAGAACACTGAAGCTTTCTTT
>.|TRBV5-6|TRBJ1-3|TRBD1
CASNPGTGDADSGNTIYF
TGTGCCAGCAACCCCGGGACAGGGGACGCCGACTCTGGAAACACCATATATTTT
>.|TRBV7-2|TRBJ2-2|.
CASSLAVGGNGGELFF
TGTGCCAGCAGCTTAGCGGTGGGCGGGAACGGCGGGGAGCTGTTTTTT
>.|TRBV4-2|TRBJ2-5|TRBD2
CASSQDRGGRDQETQYF
TGTGCCAGCAGCCAAGATCGTGGCGGGAGGGACCAAGAGACCCAGTACTTC
>.|TRBV9|TRBJ2-7|TRBD2
CASSGTSGRIGEQYF
TGTGCCAGCAGCGGGACTAGCGGGAGAATCGGAGAGCAGTACTTC
>.|TRBV7-9|TRBJ2-1|TRBD2
CASSRGRATGNEQFF
TGTGCCAGCAGCCGAGGGAGGGCCACTGGCAATGAGCAGTTCTTC
>.|TRBV29-1|TRBJ1-5|.
CSAGSSNQPQHF
TGCAGCGCGGGGAGTAGCAATCAGCCCCAGCATTTT
>.|TRBV7-9|TRBJ1-1|.
CASSLVGPDAFF
TGTGCCAGCAGCTTAGTGGGACCGGACGCTTTCTTT
>.|TRBV6-5|TRBJ2-7|TRBD2
CASSYWTSAPSYEQYF
TGTGCCAGCAGTTACTGGACTAGCGCGCCCTCCTACGAGCAGTACTTC
>few|TRBV5-1|TRBJ2-7|TRBD2
CASSWSSGRGYEQYF
TGCGCCAGCAGCTGGTCTAGCGGGAGAGGATACGAGCAGTACTTC
>.|TRBV2|TRBJ1-1|TRBD1
CASSDGQGHTEAFF
TGTGCCAGCAGCGACGGACAGGGGCACACTGAAGCTTTCTTT
>.|TRBV10-1|TRBJ1-2|.
CASSEVRGAYYGYTF
TGCGCCAGCAGTGAGGTCAGGGGCGCATACTATGGCTACACCTTC
>.|TRBV6-2/TRBV6-3|TRBJ2-3|.
CASSSLITFTDTQYF
TGTGCCAGCAGTTCCCTCATCACCTTCACAGATACGCAGTATTTT
>.|TRBV21-1|TRBJ2-2|.
CASSKGPLLAGDDTGELFF
TGTGCCAGCAGCAAGGGTCCTCTACTAGCGGGAGACGACACCGGGGAGCTGTTTTTT
>.|TRBV24-1|TRBJ2-1|TRBD2
CADGGRAEDEQFF
TGTGCCGACGGCGGGAGGGCCGAGGATGAGCAGTTCTTC
>few|TRBV6-1|TRBJ2-1|TRBD2
CASSDGTSESNEQFF
TGTGCCAGCAGTGACGGGACTAGCGAAAGCAATGAGCAGTTCTTC
>.|TRBV9|TRBJ2-3|.
CASSVTGQLTDTQYF
TGTGCCAGCAGCGTAACGGGCCAACTCACAGATACGCAGTATTTT
>.|TRBV12-3/TRBV12-4|TRBJ1-1|.
CASSFHTEAFF
TGTGCCAGCAGTTTCCACACTGAAGCTTTCTTT
>.|TRBV6-5|TRBJ1-2|.
CASRQSNLNYGYTF
TGTGCCAGCAGGCAGTCGAACCTAAACTATGGCTACACCTTC
>.|TRBV9|TRBJ1-3|TRBD1
CASSVGPGKGASGNTIYF
TGTGCCAGCAGCGTAGGTCCCGGGAAGGGGGCCTCTGGAAACACCATATATTTT
>once|TRBV28|TRBJ1-4|.
CASRPTAGGRGLFEKLFF
TGTGCCAGCAGACCCACCGCGGGGGGGCGAGGGTTATTCGAAAAACTGTTTTTT
>.|TRBV27|TRBJ2-7|TRBD2
CASSLGRGSYEQYF
TGTGCCAGCAGTTTGGGGCGGGGGTCCTACGAGCAGTACTTC
>.|TRBV7-9|TRBJ2-1|.
CASSPARKYGLYNEQFF
TGTGCCAGCAGCCCGGCTAGGAAGTACGGGTTGTACAATGAGCAGTTCTTC
>.|TRBV7-2|TRBJ1-3|TRBD1
CASSYTGGSSIGNTIYF
TGTGCCAGCAGTTACACAGGGGGCTCATCAATTGGAAACACCATATATTTT
>.|TRBV7-2|TRBJ2-3|TRBD1
CASSVQGAQTDTQYF
TGTGCCAGCAGCGTGCAGGGGGCGCAGACAGATACGCAGTATTTT
>.|TRBV5-1|TRBJ2-7|.
CASSLVRVSTEQYF
TGCGCCAGCAGCTTGGTGCGCGTATCCACCGAGCAGTACTTC
>.|TRBV29-1|TRBJ1-1|TRBD1
CSVDGQGMGTEAFF
TGCAGCGTAGACGGACAGGGGATGGGGACTGAAGCTTTCTTT
>.|TRBV7-6|TRBJ1-4|TRBD1
CASSRLVGQGRLTTNEKLFF
TGTGCCAGCAGTCGGTTGGTGGGACAGGGAAGACTTACAACTAATGAAAAACTGTTTTTT
>.|TRBV7-9|TRBJ2-3|.
CASSLGGATDTQYF
TGTGCCAGCAGCTTAGGAGGGGCAACAGATACGCAGTATTTT
>.|TRBV4-1|TRBJ1-2|.
CASSQVGGGRNYGYTF
TGCGCCAGCAGCCAAGTCGGCGGGGGGCGGAACTATGGCTACACCTTC
>.|TRBV11-2|TRBJ2-2|.
CASRLGAGRNTGELFF
TGTGCCAGCAGGTTAGGTGCGGGAAGGAACACCGGGGAGCTGTTTTTT
>.|TRBV9|TRBJ2-1|.
CASSAFPAGEQFF
TGTGCCAGCAGCGCTTTCCCGGCGGGTGAGCAGTTCTTC
>.|TRBV19|TRBJ1-1|.
CASAPTLDAEAFF
TGTGCCAGTGCACCTACCCTCGACGCTGAAGCTTTCTTT
>.|TRBV4-2|TRBJ1-6|TRBD1
CASSQVDREYSPLHF
TGTGCCAGCAGCCAAGTTGACAGGGAATACTCACCCCTCCACTTT
>few|TRBV7-9|TRBJ1-2|.
CASSLGGDGYTF
TGTGCCAGCAGCTTAGGAGGGGATGGCTACACCTTC
>.|TRBV19|TRBJ1-1|.
CASSKQLAADSRGTEAFF
TGTGCCAGTAGTAAACAACTCGCCGCGGACAGCCGAGGGACTGAAGCTTTCTTT
>.|TRBV7-9|TRBJ2-5|TRBD2
CASSSRTPGTSGMGETQYF
TGTGCCAGCAGCTCACGCACCCCCGGGACTAGCGGGATGGGAGAGACCCAGTACTTC
>.|TRBV9|TRBJ2-7|TRBD1
CASSVTGTAQGEQYF
TGTGCCAGCAGCGTTACCGGGACAGCCCAAGGAGAGCAGTACTTC
>.|TRBV7-2|TRBJ1-1|.
CASSSYITEAFF
TGTGCCAGCAGCTCGTACATCACTGAAGCTTTCTTT
>.|TRBV5-1|TRBJ2-7|.
CASSLALGREFPYEQYF
TGCGCCAGCAGCTTGGCCCTTGGACGGGAATTTCCGTACGAGCAGTACTTC
>.|TRBV28|TRBJ1-6|.
CASTRTGEGSSYNSPLHF
TGTGCCAGCACCAGAACCGGGGAGGGTAGCTCCTATAATTCACCCCTCCACTTT
>.|TRBV7-9|TRBJ2-7|.
CASRSQGNEQYF
TGTGCCAGCAGATCACAGGGAAACGAGCAGTACTTC
>.|TRBV7-8|TRBJ1-3|.
CASSLRTPGAGNTIYF
TGTGCCAGCAGCTTACGCACCCCAGGGGCTGGAAACACCATATATTTT
>.|TRBV28|TRBJ1-2|.
CASSAPMGGVYYGYTF
TGTGCCAGCAGTGCCCCGATGGGGGGCGTCTACTATGGCTACACCTTC
>few|TRBV4-3|TRBJ2-1|.
CASSPFGEGYNEQFF
TGCGCCAGCAGCCCGTTTGGTGAGGGGTACAATGAGCAGTTCTTC
>.|TRBV5-6|TRBJ1-2|TRBD1
CASSLGDRRQYGYTF
TGTGCCAGCAGCTTGGGGGACAGGCGCCAATATGGCTACACCTTC
>.|TRBV23-1|TRBJ1-2|.
CASSQTTPTRFGYGYTF
TGCGCCAGCAGTCAAACCACCCCGACCAGATTTGGCTATGGCTACACCTTC
>.|TRBV15|TRBJ2-3|.
CATSRAFRADTQYF
TGTGCCACCAGCAGGGCGTTCAGGGCAGATACGCAGTATTTT
>.|TRBV28|TRBJ2-1|TRBD1
CASRTWTGSGFYNEQFF
TGTGCCAGCAGAACCTGGACAGGCTCAGGTTTCTACAATGAGCAGTTCTTC
>.|TRBV7-9|TRBJ1-4|TRBD1
CASSRDRAREKLFF
TGTGCCAGCAGCCGTGACAGGGCGCGTGAAAAACTGTTTTTT
>.|TRBV28|TRBJ1-6|.
CASSITGISTYNSPLHF
TGTGCCAGCAGTATAACAGGGATTTCAACGTATAATTCACCCCTCCACTTT
>.|TRBV18|TRBJ2-7|.
CASSPDGLGGGIYEQYF
TGTGCCAGCTCACCGGACGGGCTAGGTGGCGGAATCTACGAGCAGTACTTC
>.|TRBV3-1/TRBV3-2|TRBJ2-5|.
CASSQEGVSETQYF
TGTGCCAGCAGCCAAGAAGGAGTTTCGGAGACCCAGTACTTC
>once|TRBV28|TRBJ1-4|.
CASSLEAERNEKLFF
TGTGCCAGCAGTTTAGAGGCGGAACGTAATGAAAAACTGTTTTTT
>once|TRBV27|TRBJ1-1|.
CASGYLGYTEAFF
TGTGCCAGCGGATACCTTGGGTACACTGAAGCTTTCTTT
>once|TRBV27|TRBJ1-4|TRBD1
CASSLRPLLAGTGRPTNEKLFF
TGTGCCAGCAGTTTAAGACCCCTTTTGGCCGGGACAGGGAGACCAACTAATGAAAAACTGTTTTTT
>.|TRBV19|TRBJ1-1|TRBD1
CASSIYLGQGKNTEAFF
TGTGCCAGTAGTATATATCTGGGACAGGGGAAGAACACTGAAGCTTTCTTT
>.|TRBV20-1|TRBJ2-1|TRBD2
CSASYLAGGQGEQFF
TGCAGTGCTAGTTATCTAGCGGGAGGGCAAGGCGAGCAGTTCTTC